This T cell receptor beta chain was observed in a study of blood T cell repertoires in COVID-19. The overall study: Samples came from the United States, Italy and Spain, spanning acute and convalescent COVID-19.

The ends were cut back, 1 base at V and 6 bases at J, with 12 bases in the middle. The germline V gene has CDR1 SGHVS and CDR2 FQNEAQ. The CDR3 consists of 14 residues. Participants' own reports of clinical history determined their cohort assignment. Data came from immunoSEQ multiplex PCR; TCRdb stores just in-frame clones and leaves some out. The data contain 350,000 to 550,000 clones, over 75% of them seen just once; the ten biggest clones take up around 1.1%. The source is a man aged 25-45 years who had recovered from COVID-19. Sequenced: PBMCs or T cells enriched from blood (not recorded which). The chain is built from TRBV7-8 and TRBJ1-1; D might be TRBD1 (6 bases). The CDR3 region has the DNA TGTGCCAGCAGCTTAGGAGGGACACTCCCTGAAGCTTTCTTT. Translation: CASSLGGTLPEAFF.